This record looks at one TCR beta chain sequence and its context. Its antigen is still unknown. These data belong to a study of cytomegalovirus exposure and HLA in healthy donors. Study-wide findings and caveats: A later examination showed that TCR association rates differed by HLA locus, with DRB1 most and HLA-C fewest.

The primer mix had 60 Vbeta and 13 Jbeta primers. Assay used: immunoSEQ multiplex PCR; TCRdb lists only in-frame clones, some missing. The sample yields around 200,000 clones, roughly four fifths seen once. With 7 bases removed from V and 2 bases from J, the gap between germline ends came to 12 bases. The V gene's germline CDR1 is MNHEY and CDR2 SMNVEV (reference sequence). This CDR3 has 14 residues. The material sequenced was PBMCs. The source of this sequence is a woman between 18 and 29 years old in good health and CMV-seronegative. This sequence joins TRBV27 and TRBJ1-3; D is perhaps TRBD1 (5 bases). The CDR3 protein is CASISGLTGNTIYF. The DNA for the CDR3 is TGTGCCAGCATTTCAGGGCTTACTGGAAACACCATATATTTT.